The 25 T cell receptor beta chains below were found in one sample sequenced in a study of control samples from healthy donors and cancer patients. Generated by immunoSEQ multiplex PCR, the TCRdb table keeps only in-frame clones and is missing some. The sample consists of approximately 110,000 clones, just over 90% of them appearing once. Sequencing was carried out using blood. Every receptor here comes from a woman aged 18-35 years in good health.

This chain uses TRBV28 with TRBJ2-7; TRBD2 aligns across 14 bases. This CDR3 spans 16 amino acids. Germline CDR1 MDHEN, CDR2 SYDVKM. J lost 6 bases, V lost 3 bases, and 7 bases had no gene match. DNA for the CDR3: TGTGCCAGCAGTTTCCCGGGACTAGCGGGAGCGGTCGAGCAGTACTTC. Protein: CASSFPGLAGAVEQYF.

This chain links TRBV7-9 with TRBJ2-5; the D gene is possibly TRBD2 (5 bases). CDR3 length: 13 amino acids. Germline assignment: CDR1 SEHNR and CDR2 FQNEAQ (reference sequence). V lost 5 bases to trimming and J lost 6 bases, with 13 bases between them. CDR3 residues: CASSRGSVKTQYF. CDR3 nucleotide sequence: TGTGCCAGCAGCCGGGGTAGTGTAAAGACCCAGTACTTC.

The V gene is TRBV28, the J gene TRBJ1-4; D is unclear. The V end lost 6 bases, the J end lost 8 bases, and 19 bases lay between the germline ends. The CDR3 consists of 15 residues. Germline V CDR1 and CDR2: MDHEN, SYDVKM. The CDR3 nucleotides are TGTGCCAGCAGCAGTCGAAAGGGCCGAGGGGAAAAACTGTTTTTT. The encoded protein is CASSSRKGRGEKLFF. The variable domain in full, with the rest retrieved from reference TRBV28 and TRBJ1-4, is DVKVTQSSRYLVKRTGEKVFLECVQDMDHENMFWYRQDPGLGLRLIYFSYDVKMKEKGDIPEGYSVSREKKERFSLILESASTNQTSMYLCASSSRKGRGEKLFFGSGTQLSVL.

V gene TRBV30 combines with J gene TRBJ2-5; TRBD2 is a possible D gene (7 bases). Trimming stripped 4 bases from V and 4 bases from J, with 16 bases between. Germline V gene data show CDR1 as GTSNPN and CDR2 as SVGIG (reference sequence). The CDR3 is made up of 14 amino acids. Here the CDR3 reads CAWNKGGARETQYF. CDR3 DNA sequence: TGTGCCTGGAATAAAGGGGGGGCCAGAGAGACCCAGTACTTC.

V gene TRBV28 combines with J gene TRBJ1-2; D ambiguous. This CDR3 is 13 amino acids long. V lost 3 bases and J 1 base, leaving 6 bases between the germline ends. Germline values: CDR1 MDHEN, CDR2 SYDVKM. CDR3 residues: CASSLSVNYGYTF. CDR3 coding DNA: TGTGCCAGCAGTTTGTCGGTTAACTATGGCTACACCTTC.

Here the CDR3 reads CASSGGTNTEAFF. The CDR3 bases are TGTGCCAGTAGTGGGGGGACGAACACTGAAGCTTTCTTT. The chain carries TRBV19 and TRBJ1-1, with D maybe TRBD1 (5 bases). Germline values: CDR1 LNHDA, CDR2 SQIVND (reference sequence). The CDR3 spans 13 residues. V shed 5 bases and J shed 1 base, with 8 bases lying between them. The full variable domain, in which reference TRBV19 and TRBJ1-1 provide the parts outside the CDR3, is DGGITQSPKYLFRKEGQNVTLSCEQNLNHDAMYWYRQDPGQGLRLIYYSQIVNDFQKGDIAEGYSVSREKKESFPLTVTSAQKNPTAFYLCASSGGTNTEAFFGQGTRLTVV.

The rearrangement uses TRBV2 and TRBJ1-4; D call uncertain. The CDR3 covers 15 residues. Germline values: CDR1 SNHLY, CDR2 FYNNEI. Trimming shortened V by 6 bases and J by 0 bases, and 11 bases separated the two germline ends. The chain's CDR3 is CASRTGFATNEKLFF. The CDR3 DNA is TGTGCCAGCAGGACGGGATTTGCAACTAATGAAAAACTGTTTTTT.

V usage is TRBV7-9 and J usage is TRBJ2-4, with TRBD2 matching 14 bases. J gave up 9 bases and V 5 bases, and 3 bases lay outside the gene matches. The CDR3 sequence is 14 residues long. CDR1 is SEHNR, CDR2 FQNEAQ, per germline (reference sequence). CDR3 sequence reads: CASSPGTSGGIQYF. DNA of the CDR3: TGTGCCAGCAGCCCAGGGACTAGCGGGGGCATTCAGTACTTC.

This chain joins TRBV9 and TRBJ2-3; TRBD2 matches at 8 bases. Germline CDR1 and CDR2: SGDLS and YYNGEE. Trimming at V came to 5 bases and at J to 3 bases, leaving 8 bases not matched to a gene. The CDR3 contains 15 residues. The CDR3 DNA reads as TGTGCCAGCAGAGAATCGGGACTAGTTACAGATACGCAGTATTTT. Its protein is CASRESGLVTDTQYF.

This chain links TRBV6-2 or TRBV6-3 with TRBJ2-1; the D gene is possibly TRBD2 (6 bases). Germline V gene data show CDR1 as MNHEY and CDR2 as SVGEGT. V lost 5 bases and J 15 bases, leaving 17 bases between the germline ends. The CDR3 totals 12 residues. The CDR3 DNA follows: TGTGCCAGCAGTAATCAGGGACTTCAGACGTTCTTC. It encodes CASSNQGLQTFF.

The chain uses TRBV6-2 or TRBV6-3 and TRBJ2-6; TRBD1 agrees at 8 bases. The CDR3 totals 16 residues. With V trimmed by 6 bases and J by 1 base, 5 bases remained unmatched. From germline, CDR1 is MNHEY and CDR2 SVGEGT. CDR3 sequence: CASSYTGGSGANVLTF. DNA of the CDR3: TGTGCCAGCAGCTATACAGGGGGATCTGGGGCCAACGTCCTGACTTTC.

The gene calls are TRBV5-1 and TRBJ2-2; 13 bases are shared with TRBD2. CDR1 is SGHRS, CDR2 YFSETQ, per germline. V trimming: 3 bases; J trimming: 5 bases; junction bases outside the gene matches: 7. CDR3 length: 17 amino acids. The CDR3 loop is CASSSRTSGGSTGELFF. CDR3 DNA sequence: TGCGCCAGCAGCTCCAGGACTAGCGGGGGATCAACCGGGGAGCTGTTTTTT.

This clone has only one observation. The rearrangement uses TRBV7-9 and TRBJ2-1, with TRBD2 identical over 8 bases. J was trimmed by 5 bases and V by 3 bases; bases with no gene match: 12. The CDR3 runs 17 residues. Germline CDR1 is SEHNR and CDR2 is FQNEAQ (reference sequence). The CDR3 coding sequence is TGTGCCAGCAGCTTGGACATTTCTAGCGGGCCCCACAATGAGCAGTTCTTC. Protein sequence: CASSLDISSGPHNEQFF.

This chain's CDR3 is CASGWTEHNEQFF. The CDR3 DNA is TGTGCCAGTGGATGGACAGAACACAATGAGCAGTTCTTC. The chain recombines TRBV19 with TRBJ2-1, with D possibly matching TRBD1 (6 bases). The germline V and J ends were trimmed by 8 bases and 5 bases, with 13 bases remaining between them. This CDR3 spans 13 amino acids. Germline values: CDR1 LNHDA, CDR2 SQIVND (reference sequence). The full variable domain, completed using reference TRBV19 and TRBJ2-1, is DGGITQSPKYLFRKEGQNVTLSCEQNLNHDAMYWYRQDPGQGLRLIYYSQIVNDFQKGDIAEGYSVSREKKESFPLTVTSAQKNPTAFYLCASGWTEHNEQFFGPGTRLTVL.

This chain links TRBV5-4 with TRBJ2-5; D gene uncertain. Per germline, CDR1 SGHNT and CDR2 YYREEE (reference sequence). CDR3 length: 15 residues. Trimming cost V 1 base and J 2 bases, with 12 bases left between them. DNA of the CDR3: TGTGCCAGCAGCTTGAGTCAGTTAGCTCAAGAGACCCAGTACTTC. Amino acids: CASSLSQLAQETQYF.

V gene TRBV7-2 combines with J gene TRBJ2-3; no definite D call. V lost 2 bases, J lost 0 bases, and 6 bases lay in between. The CDR3 has 14 residues. Germline V CDR1 and CDR2: SGHTA, FQGNSA. Here the CDR3 reads CASSLRLSTDTQYF. For the CDR3, the DNA is TGTGCCAGCAGCTTACGACTCAGCACAGATACGCAGTATTTT.

V usage is TRBV18 and J usage is TRBJ1-1; D is undetermined. Trimming stripped 2 bases from V and 3 bases from J, with 13 bases between. Germline V gene sequence: CDR1 KGHSH, CDR2 LQKENI. The CDR3 sequence is 15 residues long. The CDR3 is CASSPMPSWDTEAFF. CDR3 in DNA: TGTGCCAGCTCACCAATGCCGTCGTGGGACACTGAAGCTTTCTTT.

The rearrangement links TRBV5-1 to TRBJ2-1; 8 bases are shared with TRBD1. V lost 0 bases and J lost 4; bases outside the gene matches: 3. The CDR3 sequence is 15 residues long. Germline V gene data show CDR1 as SGHRS and CDR2 as YFSETQ. CDR3: CASSLGTGLYNEQFF. In DNA form, the CDR3 reads TGCGCCAGCAGCTTGGGGACAGGGTTATACAATGAGCAGTTCTTC. The full variable domain, with the rest looked up from reference TRBV5-1 and TRBJ2-1, is KAGVTQTPRYLIKTRGQQVTLSCSPISGHRSVSWYQQTPGQGLQFLFEYFSETQRNKGNFPGRFSGRQFSNSRSEMNVSTLELGDSALYLCASSLGTGLYNEQFFGPGTRLTVL.

The V gene is TRBV19, the J gene TRBJ1-1, with D unresolved. This CDR3 is 14 amino acids long. The V end lost 7 bases, the J end lost 3 bases, and 15 bases lay between the germline ends. Germline V gene sequence: CDR1 LNHDA, CDR2 SQIVND (reference sequence). The CDR3 reads CASKVEGGDTEAFF. Written as DNA, the CDR3 is TGTGCCAGTAAAGTCGAGGGCGGGGACACTGAAGCTTTCTTT.

This clone appeared a single time. The chain employs TRBV7-9 and TRBJ2-5; D remains ambiguous. The CDR3 loop spans 14 amino acids. Germline V gene data show CDR1 as SEHNR and CDR2 as FQNEAQ (reference sequence). With 1 base removed from V and 2 bases from J, the gap between germline ends came to 8 bases. DNA of the CDR3: TGTGCCAGCAGCTTAGTTCCAGGTCAAGAGACCCAGTACTTC. Translated: CASSLVPGQETQYF.

This clone was seen a single time. The V and J genes are TRBV18 and TRBJ2-3; D possibly corresponds to TRBD2 (5 bases). Germline V lookup: CDR1 KGHSH, CDR2 LQKENI. V gave up 8 bases and J gave up 2 bases, with 8 bases separating them. CDR3 size: 12 residues. In DNA form, the CDR3 reads TGTGCCAGCAGAGGACTCACAGATACGCAGTATTTT. This translates into CASRGLTDTQYF.

The rearrangement joins TRBV4-3 to TRBJ2-3, with TRBD2 identical over 11 bases. CDR3 length: 18 residues. Germline lookup yields CDR1 LGHNA and CDR2 YSLEER. Trimming cost V 0 bases and J 1 base; bases outside gene matches: 6. The CDR3 region is CASSQELLLAGGTDTQYF. As DNA, the CDR3 is TGCGCCAGCAGCCAAGAACTTTTACTAGCGGGGGGCACAGATACGCAGTATTTT.

This sequence joins TRBV7-2 and TRBJ1-5, with TRBD1 as a possible D gene (5 bases). V was clipped by 1 base and J by 7 bases, with 14 bases between them. This CDR3 is 15 amino acids long. Germline V CDR1 and CDR2: SGHTA, FQGNSA. CDR3: CASSLGGAGLQPQHF. CDR3 DNA: TGTGCCAGCAGCTTAGGTGGGGCAGGTCTCCAGCCCCAGCATTTT.

This sequence joins TRBV9 and TRBJ2-1; TRBD1 aligns across 7 bases. Looked up from germline, CDR1 is SGDLS and CDR2 is YYNGEE. CDR3 size: 12 residues. The V segment lost 3 bases and the J segment 13 bases; nucleotides outside the gene matches: 7. The chain's CDR3 is CASSADRDVQFF. The CDR3 DNA sequence: TGTGCCAGCAGCGCCGACAGGGATGTACAGTTCTTC.

Turning to this clone: Sequence at one end of the junction differs from germline and may be a read error. The chain couples TRBV6-2 or TRBV6-3 to TRBJ2-7; 11 bases line up with TRBD2. The CDR3 covers 13 residues. In germline, CDR1 is MNHEY, CDR2 SVGEGT. Written as DNA, the CDR3 is TGTGCCAGCAGTCTTACGAGCGGGACTAGCGGCATCTTC. The encoded protein is CASSLTSGTSGIF.